One and the same sample provided the 27 T cell receptor beta chains below, sequenced in a study of response to subunit inactivated influenza vaccine. MiXCR, run by TCRdb on the RT-PCR reads, gives a single entry per CDR3 protein. Here the sample spans 650,000 to 800,000 distinct CDR3 sequences, roughly 18% being singletons. The sequences come from PBMCs from blood, collected 4 to 6 days after vaccination. The receptors originated from a man aged 50-60 years who received an inactivated influenza vaccine.

The rearrangement joins TRBV5-4 to TRBJ2-1; 9 bases are a match to TRBD1. This CDR3 contains 16 residues. The junction had 6 bases not matched to a gene; V was cut back by 2 bases and J by 3 bases. In germline, CDR1 is SGHNT, CDR2 YYREEE (reference sequence). CDR3 residues: CASSLTSGQGYNEQFF. The CDR3, as DNA: TGTGCCAGCAGCTTAACCTCGGGACAGGGCTACAATGAGCAGTTCTTC.

The chain recombines TRBV18 with TRBJ2-7; D remains unclear. V was trimmed by 0 bases and J by 6 bases, leaving 9 bases between them. Germline V gene lookup returns CDR1 KGHSH and CDR2 LQKENI. The CDR3 totals 13 residues. This CDR3 is CASSPPNSVEQYF. The CDR3 DNA follows: TGTGCCAGCTCACCACCTAACTCTGTCGAGCAGTACTTC. Variable domain in full (rest from reference TRBV18 and TRBJ2-7): NAGVMQNPRHLVRRRGQEARLRCSPMKGHSHVYWYRQLPEEGLKFMVYLQKENIIDESGMPKERFSAEFPKEGPSILRIQQVVRGDSAAYFCASSPPNSVEQYFGPGTRLTVT.

The genes are TRBV5-1 and TRBJ2-2, with 8 bases lining up with TRBD1. Trimming at V came to 0 bases and at J to 3 bases, leaving 4 bases not matched to a gene. Per germline, CDR1 SGHRS and CDR2 YFSETQ. This CDR3 region has 16 residues. CDR3 sequence (DNA): TGCGCCAGCAGCTTGGGGACAGGGTCCCACACCGGGGAGCTGTTTTTT. Protein sequence: CASSLGTGSHTGELFF.

The chain joins TRBV18 to TRBJ2-3; 9 nucleotides agree with TRBD2. The CDR3 is 15 residues long. The V gene's germline CDR1 is KGHSH and CDR2 LQKENI. Unmatched junction bases numbered 9, after V lost 5 bases and J lost 6 bases. The CDR3 DNA sequence: TGTGCCAGCTCAACTTCTAGCGGGATGGGCGATACGCAGTATTTT. Residues: CASSTSSGMGDTQYF.

V is TRBV6-2 or TRBV6-3 and J is TRBJ1-5; a possible D gene is TRBD1 (5 bases). CDR1 and CDR2 (germline): MNHEY, SVGEGT. V lost 10 bases and J lost 2, with 24 bases in between. The CDR3 extends over 17 amino acids. CDR3 sequence (DNA): TGTGCCACCCTGGAGTGGTTGGGAGTAGGGGGCAATCAGCCCCAGCATTTT. As protein: CATLEWLGVGGNQPQHF.

This clonotype was seen many times. This chain connects TRBV20-1 to TRBJ1-4, with no clear D. The CDR3 totals 14 residues. The germline gives CDR1 DFQATT, CDR2 SNEGSKA (reference sequence). With 1 base removed from V and 1 base from J, the gap between germline ends came to 7 bases. The CDR3: CSARVGRTNEKLFF. Written as DNA, the CDR3 is TGCAGTGCTAGAGTTGGACGAACTAATGAAAAACTGTTTTTT.

This clonotype was detected ten times or more. The rearrangement uses TRBV20-1 and TRBJ2-7; the match to TRBD1 covers 7 bases. The V segment lost 8 bases and the J segment 6 bases; nucleotides outside the gene matches: 7. CDR3 length: 11 amino acids. Germline lookup yields CDR1 DFQATT and CDR2 SNEGSKA (reference sequence). CDR3: CSIAPGGEQYF. CDR3 nucleotide sequence: TGCAGTATTGCGCCAGGGGGCGAGCAGTACTTC.

The chain links TRBV10-3 to TRBJ2-7, with D possibly TRBD1 on 5 matching bases. This CDR3 has 14 amino acids. Germline assignment: CDR1 ENHRY and CDR2 SYGVKD. Trimming shortened V by 3 bases and J by 2 bases, and 11 bases separated the two germline ends. DNA of the CDR3: TGTGCCATCAGTGATAGTCAGGGAACCTACGAGCAGTACTTC. Protein product: CAISDSQGTYEQYF.

The chain combines TRBV4-2 with TRBJ2-3, with 8 bases matching TRBD2. Trimming removed 2 bases from V and 0 bases from J; junction bases left unmatched: 4. CDR1 is LGHNA and CDR2 is YNFKEQ in the germline V gene. The CDR3 is 16 amino acids. CDR3 DNA: TGTGCCAGCAGCCAACAACTAGCGGCTAGCACAGATACGCAGTATTTT. It encodes CASSQQLAASTDTQYF.

This clonotype was counted ten times or more. The CDR3 bases are TGCAGTGCTGGGGGACTAGCGGGAGGAACCTACGAGCAGTACTTC. Its translation is CSAGGLAGGTYEQYF. The chain links TRBV20-1 to TRBJ2-7; 15 positions agree with TRBD2. Trimming at V came to 5 bases and at J to 2 bases, leaving 4 bases not matched to a gene. Germline assignment: CDR1 DFQATT and CDR2 SNEGSKA (reference sequence). CDR3 length equals 15 residues.

This clonotype was detected many times. The rearrangement links TRBV7-9 to TRBJ2-5; the match to TRBD1 covers 7 bases. The CDR3 sequence is 14 residues long. V gave up 3 bases and J gave up 5 bases; unmatched junction bases: 6. Germline V gene data show CDR1 as SEHNR and CDR2 as FQNEAQ (reference sequence). The CDR3 region is CASSLRTGGETQYF. The CDR3 DNA reads TGTGCCAGCAGCTTGCGGACAGGCGGGGAGACCCAGTACTTC.

This clonotype was seen a few times. The chain recombines TRBV7-2 with TRBJ2-2; 7 bases are a match to TRBD2. The V segment lost 1 base and the J segment 5 bases; nucleotides outside the gene matches: 7. CDR3 length equals 16 residues. Germline V lookup: CDR1 SGHTA, CDR2 FQGNSA. The CDR3 reads CASSLVTSGMTGELFF. The CDR3 DNA is TGTGCCAGCAGCTTAGTTACCAGCGGGATGACCGGGGAGCTGTTTTTT.

The chain recombines TRBV29-1 with TRBJ2-7; tentatively, D is TRBD1 (9 bases). Germline V gene lookup returns CDR1 SQVTM and CDR2 ANQGSEA. The CDR3 runs to 12 residues. The CDR3 reads CGGGTGTYEQYF. In DNA form, the CDR3 reads TGCGGCGGGGGGACAGGGACCTACGAGCAGTACTTC.

This clonotype was detected only a few times. The chain is built from TRBV20-1 and TRBJ2-5; 14 nucleotides align to TRBD2. Germline V CDR1 and CDR2: DFQATT, SNEGSKA (reference sequence). The CDR3 consists of 16 residues. Trimming at V came to 3 bases and at J to 2 bases, leaving 5 bases not matched to a gene. In nucleotides, the CDR3 is TGCAGTGCTAGGGGGACTAGCGGGAGAGATCAAGAGACCCAGTACTTC. Translation: CSARGTSGRDQETQYF.

This clonotype was picked up a small number of times. CDR3 coding DNA: TGCAGTGCTAGAGATCCGGTGATGGCGCCTAGCTCCTACAATGAGCAGTTCTTC. As protein: CSARDPVMAPSSYNEQFF. The gene calls are TRBV20-1 and TRBJ2-1; D is undetermined. The germline V gene has CDR1 DFQATT and CDR2 SNEGSKA (reference sequence). V was clipped by 0 bases and J by 0 bases, with 18 bases between them. CDR3 size: 18 residues.

This clonotype was observed at least ten times. The genes are TRBV12-3 or TRBV12-4 and TRBJ2-1; 10 bases match TRBD2. The V gene end was trimmed by 6 bases and the J gene end by 8 bases; junction bases not matched to a gene: 4. The CDR3 runs to 13 residues. CDR3 sequence: CASRLAGAYEQFF. The CDR3 DNA sequence: TGTGCCAGCAGGCTAGCGGGGGCCTATGAGCAGTTCTTC.

This sequence joins TRBV5-5 and TRBJ1-2; TRBD1 matches at 9 bases. Germline V gene lookup returns CDR1 SGHKS and CDR2 YYEKEE (reference sequence). This CDR3 is built from 16 residues. V lost 4 bases to trimming and J lost 6 bases; unmatched junction nucleotides: 13. CDR3 nucleotides: TGTGCCAGCAGCGCCCCTAATGACAGGGGGTCAAATGGCTACACCTTC. This sequence encodes CASSAPNDRGSNGYTF.

This clonotype was observed a few times. The chain joins TRBV5-1 to TRBJ1-5; no reliable D call. V lost 5 bases and J 2 bases, leaving 14 bases between the germline ends. CDR3 size: 15 residues. Germline lookup yields CDR1 SGHRS and CDR2 YFSETQ. The CDR3 loop is CASSPTPAGNQPQHF. In nucleotides, the CDR3 is TGCGCCAGCAGTCCCACCCCAGCGGGCAATCAGCCCCAGCATTTT.

This clonotype was seen a handful of times. The chain links TRBV5-6 to TRBJ1-5; D is perhaps TRBD1 (5 bases). Trimming cost V 1 base and J 13 bases, with 12 bases left between them. Germline CDR1 is SGHDT and CDR2 is YYEEEE. The length of the CDR3 is 12 residues. CDR3 loop: CASSLSSGLQHF. The DNA of the CDR3 is TGTGCCAGCAGCTTGTCATCGGGACTGCAGCATTTT.

This clonotype came up a few times. The chain employs TRBV7-6 and TRBJ2-1; D not certain. Trimming removed 1 base at V and 9 bases at J, with 7 bases between. Germline V gene lookup returns CDR1 SGHVS and CDR2 FNYEAQ. CDR3 length: 12 residues. The CDR3 loop reads CASSLEGSEQFF. The CDR3 coding sequence is TGTGCCAGCAGCTTAGAGGGTAGTGAGCAGTTCTTC.

The chain couples TRBV7-9 to TRBJ2-7; D not certain. Germline CDR1 SEHNR, CDR2 FQNEAQ (reference sequence). V lost 1 base and J lost 5, with 12 bases in between. The CDR3 has 14 residues. CDR3: CASSLEGLRDEQYF. The DNA of the CDR3 is TGTGCCAGCAGCTTAGAAGGTCTTAGGGACGAGCAGTACTTC.

V and J are TRBV4-1 and TRBJ2-1; TRBD2 is a possible D gene (5 bases). Trimming cost V 2 bases and J 0 bases, with 8 bases left between them. There are 15 residues in the CDR3. Germline V gene data show CDR1 as MGHRA and CDR2 as YSYEKL. The DNA of the CDR3 is TGCGCCAGCAGCCAATTCGGGGACTCCTACAATGAGCAGTTCTTC. This translates into CASSQFGDSYNEQFF.

Ten or more counts support this clonotype. The chain employs TRBV29-1 and TRBJ2-7; 10 positions match TRBD1. Germline values: CDR1 SQVTM, CDR2 ANQGSEA. The CDR3 consists of 13 residues. V dropped 4 bases and J dropped 4; count of bases not matched to a gene: 4. The CDR3 protein is CSVARDRGYEQYF. The DNA of the CDR3 is TGCAGCGTTGCCCGGGACAGGGGATACGAGCAGTACTTC.

At least ten counts were recorded for this clonotype. CDR3 region: CAIMGAGGTNTGELFF. DNA for the CDR3: TGTGCCATCATGGGGGCCGGGGGTACCAACACCGGGGAGCTGTTTTTT. The chain employs TRBV10-3 and TRBJ2-2; perhaps D is TRBD1 or TRBD2 (6 bases each). Trimming shortened V by 7 bases and J by 2 bases, and 17 bases separated the two germline ends. The CDR3 is made up of 16 amino acids. The germline V gene encodes CDR1 ENHRY and CDR2 SYGVKD.

This clonotype was observed once. The chain recombines TRBV7-2 with TRBJ2-7; 8 nucleotides align to TRBD1. The CDR3 length is 13 residues. The junction had 7 bases not matched to a gene; V was cut back by 5 bases and J by 7 bases. Per germline, CDR1 SGHTA and CDR2 FQGNSA. As DNA, the CDR3 is TGTGCCAGCAGCGCCAGACAGGGGTCGGAGCAGTACTTC. Translated, it gives CASSARQGSEQYF.

This clonotype was recorded a few times. V is TRBV20-1 and J is TRBJ2-1; D is perhaps TRBD1 or TRBD2 (5 bases each). The CDR3 has 12 amino acids. Trimming took off 4 bases at V and 2 bases at J, with 6 bases between the two ends. Germline V gives CDR1 DFQATT, CDR2 SNEGSKA (reference sequence). The CDR3 DNA follows: TGCAGTGCTACGGGACCCTACAATGAGCAGTTCTTC. Its translation: CSATGPYNEQFF.

V usage is TRBV6-1 and J usage is TRBJ2-7; D may be TRBD1 (7 bases). This CDR3 region has 15 residues. CDR1 is MNHNS, CDR2 SASEGT, per germline. V shed 0 bases and J shed 6 bases, with 15 bases lying between them. The CDR3 is CASSEAAGGMSEQYF. CDR3 DNA: TGTGCCAGCAGTGAAGCCGCAGGGGGGATGAGCGAGCAGTACTTC.